This T cell receptor (beta chain) was documented in a study of T cells in Graves' hyperthyroidism and ophthalmopathy. Study-wide background: It was at initial diagnosis, before any treatment, that peripheral blood was collected.

CDR3 length equals 13 residues. The germline V and J ends were trimmed by 3 bases and 4 bases, with 9 bases remaining between them. CDR1 is LNHDA, CDR2 SQIVND, per germline (reference sequence). Points from the study as a whole: A median around 5.9 months before onset, the model predicted ophthalmopathy.

Duration under 3 months, a NOSPECS grade of at least 4, and a Clinical Activity Score of at least 3 characterized the ophthalmopathy patients. The PBMCs were sourced from fresh peripheral blood (approximately 9.6 ml). Authors of the study amplified TCR beta CDR3 regions from RNA transcripts. Using the HTBI primer set, a first-round RT-PCR was run on the TCR CDR3. Each CDR3 protein gets one entry after TCRdb re-called the multiplex PCR reads with MiXCR. This sample has some 580,000 distinct CDR3 sequences, with more than 15% found just once. Remarks on this clonotype: No antigen is known for it.

The sequenced sample was blood. This chain uses TRBV19 with TRBJ1-2; D possibly corresponds to TRBD1 (5 bases). The source of this sequence is a woman in her forties with Graves' ophthalmopathy. The CDR3 DNA follows: TGTGCCAGTAGTATGGCCGGGGGCTATGGCTACACCTTC. It encodes CASSMAGGYGYTF.